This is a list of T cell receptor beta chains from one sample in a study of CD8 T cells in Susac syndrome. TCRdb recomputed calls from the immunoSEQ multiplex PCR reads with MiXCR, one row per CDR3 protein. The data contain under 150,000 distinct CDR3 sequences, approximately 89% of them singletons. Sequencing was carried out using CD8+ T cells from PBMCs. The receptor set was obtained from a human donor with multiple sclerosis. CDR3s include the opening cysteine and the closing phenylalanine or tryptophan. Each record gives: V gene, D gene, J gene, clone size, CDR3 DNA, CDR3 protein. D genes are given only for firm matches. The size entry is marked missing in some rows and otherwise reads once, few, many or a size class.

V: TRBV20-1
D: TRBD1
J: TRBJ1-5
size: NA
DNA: TGCAGTGCTAGAGATGTGGGGACAGCTAGCAATCAGCCCCAGCATTTT
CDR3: CSARDVGTASNQPQHF

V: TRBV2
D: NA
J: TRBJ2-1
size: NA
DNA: TGTGCCAGCAGTGAAGCGGGTTACAATGAGCAGTTCTTC
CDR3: CASSEAGYNEQFF

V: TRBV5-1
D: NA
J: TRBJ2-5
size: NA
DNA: TGCGCCAGCAGCTCGACACAGGGAGAAAGTGAGACCCAGTACTTC
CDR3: CASSSTQGESETQYF

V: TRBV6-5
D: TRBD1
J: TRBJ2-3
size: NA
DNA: TGTGCCAGCAGTTACCCCCCGGGACAGGGGGCGCCTGATACGCAGTATTTT
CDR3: CASSYPPGQGAPDTQYF

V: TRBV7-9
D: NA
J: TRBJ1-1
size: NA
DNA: TGTGCCAGCAGCTCCGTGGTTAATTTGTGGAAAAGGGAAGCTTTCTTT
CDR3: CASSSVVNLWKREAFF

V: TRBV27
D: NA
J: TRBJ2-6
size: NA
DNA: TGTGCCAGCAGTTTGTCCGAGAGGACCGGGGCCAACGTCCTGACTTTC
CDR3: CASSLSERTGANVLTF

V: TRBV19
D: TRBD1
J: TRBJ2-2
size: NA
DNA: TGTGCCAGTAGTGCACAGGGGATCGGGGAGCTGTTTTTT
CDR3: CASSAQGIGELFF

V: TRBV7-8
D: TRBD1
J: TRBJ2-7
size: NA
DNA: TGTGCCAGCAGCCATGGGACAGGGCTGGACGAGCAGTACTTC
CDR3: CASSHGTGLDEQYF

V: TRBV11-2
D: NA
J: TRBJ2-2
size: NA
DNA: TGTGCCAGCAGCACCCCCGGGACTTCGGAAGCGGGTGCCGGGGAGCTGTTTTTT
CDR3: CASSTPGTSEAGAGELFF

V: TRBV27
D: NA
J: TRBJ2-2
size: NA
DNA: TGTGCCAGCGGGGGGCCCGGGGAGCTGTTTTTT
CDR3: CASGGPGELFF

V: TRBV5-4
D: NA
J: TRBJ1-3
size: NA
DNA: TGTGCCAGCAGGATAACAGGGTCTGGAAACACCATATATTTT
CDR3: CASRITGSGNTIYF

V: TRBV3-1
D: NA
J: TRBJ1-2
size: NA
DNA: TGCGCCAGCAGCCCAGGTCTGAACGGCTACTACTATGGCTACACCTTC
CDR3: CASSPGLNGYYYGYTF

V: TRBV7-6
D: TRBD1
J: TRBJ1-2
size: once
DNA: TGTGCCAGCAGCCCCGGACAGGCGGGCGGCTACACCTTC
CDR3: CASSPGQAGGYTF

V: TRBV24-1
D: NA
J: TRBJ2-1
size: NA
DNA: TGTGCCACCAGTGATTTGAACAGTGGGAATGAGCAGTTCTTC
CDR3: CATSDLNSGNEQFF

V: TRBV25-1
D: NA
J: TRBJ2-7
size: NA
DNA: TGTGCCAGCAGGGCAGGGGTTTCCTACGAGCAGTACTTC
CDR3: CASRAGVSYEQYF

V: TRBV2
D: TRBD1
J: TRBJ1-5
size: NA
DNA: TGTGCCAGCAGTCGGACAGGGGGTAATCAGCCCCAGCATTTT
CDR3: CASSRTGGNQPQHF

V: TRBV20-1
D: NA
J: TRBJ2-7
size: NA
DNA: TGCAGTGCTAGACCCCTAGAGGGATTGTCCTACGAGCAGTACTTC
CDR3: CSARPLEGLSYEQYF

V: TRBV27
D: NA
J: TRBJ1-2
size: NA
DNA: TGTGCCAGCGGCCCGGGGGGCTCTAACTATGGCTACACCTTC
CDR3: CASGPGGSNYGYTF

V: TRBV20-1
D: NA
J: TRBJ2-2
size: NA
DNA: TGCAGTGCTAGCGGACGGAGCACCGGGGAGCTGTTTTTT
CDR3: CSASGRSTGELFF

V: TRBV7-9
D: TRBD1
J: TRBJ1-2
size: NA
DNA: TGTGCCAGCAGCCCACCGGGACAGGGGTATGGCTACACCTTC
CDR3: CASSPPGQGYGYTF

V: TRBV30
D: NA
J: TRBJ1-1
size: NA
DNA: TGTGCCTGGAGCGCCGGCGGGAACACTGAAGCTTTCTTT
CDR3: CAWSAGGNTEAFF

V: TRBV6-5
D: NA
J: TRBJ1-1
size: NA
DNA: TGTGCCAGCAGTTACGACGGCCAGGGAACTGAAGCTTTCTTT
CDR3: CASSYDGQGTEAFF

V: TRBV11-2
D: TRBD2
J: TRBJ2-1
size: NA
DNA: TGTGCCAGCAGCCAAAGGGGACTAGCGGGACCTGAGCAGTTCTTC
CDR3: CASSQRGLAGPEQFF

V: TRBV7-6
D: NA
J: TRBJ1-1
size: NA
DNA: TGTGCCAGCAGCATCTCCGGGACGGCGAACACTGAAGCTTTCTTT
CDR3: CASSISGTANTEAFF

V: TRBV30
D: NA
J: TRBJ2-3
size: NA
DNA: TGTGCCTGGAGTCCCCTGCGAGATACGCAGTATTTT
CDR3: CAWSPLRDTQYF

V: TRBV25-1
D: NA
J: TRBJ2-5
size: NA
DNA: TGTGCCAGCAGTACTCCTTTCCTCGGGAAGGGGGAGACCCAGTACTTC
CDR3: CASSTPFLGKGETQYF

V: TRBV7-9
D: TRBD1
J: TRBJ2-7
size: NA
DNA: TGTGCCAGCAGCTTTAGGGACAGGACCTACGAGCAGTACTTC
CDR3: CASSFRDRTYEQYF

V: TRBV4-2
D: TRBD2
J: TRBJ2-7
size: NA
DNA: TGTGCCAGCAGCCAAGCGGTGGGAGGGCCCGGGCAGTACTTC
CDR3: CASSQAVGGPGQYF

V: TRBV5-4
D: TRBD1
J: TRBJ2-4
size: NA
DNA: TGTGCCAGCAGCCCCGGGACAGGGGGCGTAGACATTCAGTACTTC
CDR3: CASSPGTGGVDIQYF

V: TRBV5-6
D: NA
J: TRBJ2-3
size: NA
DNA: TGTGCCAGCAGCATTGCGGGGTCCCAAGGCACAGATACGCAGTATTTT
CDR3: CASSIAGSQGTDTQYF

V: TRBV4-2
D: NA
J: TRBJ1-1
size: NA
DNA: TGTGCCAGCAGCCAAGGAGGGGTCACTGAAGCTTTCTTT
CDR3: CASSQGGVTEAFF

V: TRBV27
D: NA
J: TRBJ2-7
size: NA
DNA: TGTGCCAGCAGTCTTCGGAGAGCCTACGAGCAGTACTTC
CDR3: CASSLRRAYEQYF

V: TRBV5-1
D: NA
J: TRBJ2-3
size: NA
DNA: TGCGCCAGCAGCCCGAAGGGACTCCTAGGGACAGATACGCAGTATTTT
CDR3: CASSPKGLLGTDTQYF

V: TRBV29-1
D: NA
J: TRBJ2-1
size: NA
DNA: TGCAGCGCCTGGTTTCAGGGAGCGTTCTTC
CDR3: CSAWFQGAFF

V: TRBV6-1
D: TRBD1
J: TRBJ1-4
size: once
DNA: TGTGCCAGCGGGGGACAGACCCTCACTAATGAAAAACTGTTTTTT
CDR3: CASGGQTLTNEKLFF

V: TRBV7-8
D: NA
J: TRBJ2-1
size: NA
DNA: TGTGCCACTTCAGAGGGGAGCTCCTACAATGAGCAGTTCTTC
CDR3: CATSEGSSYNEQFF

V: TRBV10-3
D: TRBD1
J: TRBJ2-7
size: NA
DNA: TGTGCCATCTCCGGGACAGCCTACGAGCAGTACTTC
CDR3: CAISGTAYEQYF

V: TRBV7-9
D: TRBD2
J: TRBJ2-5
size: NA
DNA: TGTGCCAGCAGCCTCTTGCTGACTAGCGGGAGGGTTCCGGCGGAGACCCAGTACTTC
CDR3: CASSLLLTSGRVPAETQYF

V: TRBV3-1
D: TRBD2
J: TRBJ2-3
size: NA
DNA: TGTGCCAGCAGCCTCGGGACTAGCGAAGCAGATACGCAGTATTTT
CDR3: CASSLGTSEADTQYF

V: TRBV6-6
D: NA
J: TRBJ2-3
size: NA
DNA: TGTGCCAGCACCATAGGAGATAGCGGTTACACAGATACGCAGTATTTT
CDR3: CASTIGDSGYTDTQYF

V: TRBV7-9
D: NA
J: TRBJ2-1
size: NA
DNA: TGTGCCAGCGAAACCACCGGTAACAATGAGCAGTTCTTC
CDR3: CASETTGNNEQFF

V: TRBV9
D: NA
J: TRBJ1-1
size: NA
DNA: TGTGCCAGCAGCCCGCCGGAGGCCACGAACACTGAAGCTTTCTTT
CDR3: CASSPPEATNTEAFF

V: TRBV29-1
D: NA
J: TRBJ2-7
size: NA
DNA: TGCAGCGTTGTCCTAGTTAACGGCTACGAGCAGTACTTC
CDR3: CSVVLVNGYEQYF

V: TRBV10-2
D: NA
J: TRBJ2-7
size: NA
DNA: TGCGCCAGCAGTGTTAGTGGGCCACCCACCGAGCAGTACTTC
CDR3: CASSVSGPPTEQYF

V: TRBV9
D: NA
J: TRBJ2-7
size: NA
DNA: TGTGCCAGCAGCGCGTTGGGGCTCTCCTACGAGCAGTACTTC
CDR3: CASSALGLSYEQYF

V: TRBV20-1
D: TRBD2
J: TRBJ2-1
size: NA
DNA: TGCAGTGCTCCGCTACCCGGGGGAGCGGGAGTGGCTGAGCAGTTCTTC
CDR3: CSAPLPGGAGVAEQFF

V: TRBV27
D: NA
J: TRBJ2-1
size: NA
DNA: TGTGCCAGCAGTTCATTAAACAATGAGCAGTTCTTC
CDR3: CASSSLNNEQFF

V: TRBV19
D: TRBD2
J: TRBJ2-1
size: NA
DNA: TGTGCCAGTAGTATGGAACTAGCGGGGCCCTATGAGCAGTTCTTC
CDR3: CASSMELAGPYEQFF

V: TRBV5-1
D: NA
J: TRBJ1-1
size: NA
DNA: TGCGCCAGCAGCTTGGAGGGAAGGTGGGCTTTCTTT
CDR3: CASSLEGRWAFF

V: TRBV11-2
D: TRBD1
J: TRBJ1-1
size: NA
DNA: TGTGCCAGCAGCTTAGTCTTCGGGACAGGGAACACTGAAGCTTTCTTT
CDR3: CASSLVFGTGNTEAFF

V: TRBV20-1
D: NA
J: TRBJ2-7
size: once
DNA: TGCAGTGCTAGAGATGACGGCCTAGCTAGTTACGAGCAGTACTTC
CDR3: CSARDDGLASYEQYF

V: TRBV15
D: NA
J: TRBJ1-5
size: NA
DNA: TGTGCCACCAGCAGAGATCTAGTAGGGGGCAATCAGCCCCAGCATTTT
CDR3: CATSRDLVGGNQPQHF

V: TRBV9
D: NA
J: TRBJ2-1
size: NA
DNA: TGTGCCAGCAGCGTATATGAGGGGGATTCCTACAATGAGCAGTTCTTC
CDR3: CASSVYEGDSYNEQFF

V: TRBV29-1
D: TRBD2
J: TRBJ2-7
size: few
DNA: TGCAGCGCCACTAGCGCGCTCTCCTACGAGCAGTACTTC
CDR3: CSATSALSYEQYF

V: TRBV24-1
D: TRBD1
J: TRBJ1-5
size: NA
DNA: TGTGCCACCAGTGATCCCGGGACAGGGGGCAACCAGCCCCAGCATTTT
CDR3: CATSDPGTGGNQPQHF